This TCR beta chain was sequenced in a study of Graves' ophthalmopathy and Graves' hyperthyroidism. In germline, CDR1 is MGHDK, CDR2 SYGVNS. V lost 3 bases and J lost 0, with 12 bases in between. The CDR3 totals 15 residues. Amplifying from RNA transcripts, the study obtained TCR beta CDR3 regions. HTBI-primed first-round RT-PCR preceded second-round multiplex PCR. TCRdb fed the multiplex PCR reads into MiXCR, producing one record per CDR3 protein. The sample holds over a million distinct CDR3 sequences; 35% to 45% are singletons and the top ten take around 10%. Newly diagnosed, the hyperthyroidism patients had under 2 months' duration and were aged 18 to 65. Other autoimmune diseases, uncontrolled infections, pregnancy or lactation excluded patients from enrollment.

This chain joins TRBV25-1 and TRBJ2-7; D is perhaps TRBD1 (6 bases). This clonotype originated in an adult man with Graves' hyperthyroidism. The sample comprised peripheral blood or thyroid tissue (not recorded which). DNA of the CDR3: TGTGCCAGCAGTGATCCACAGGGAGTCTCCTACGAGCAGTACTTC. Translating it yields CASSDPQGVSYEQYF.